This T cell receptor beta chain was obtained from a study of monozygotic twins with inflammatory bowel disease. Study-level points and caveats: Twins with IBD had fewer clonotypes in common with others than healthy twins, particularly during disease activity. Inverse Simpson values showed less TCRbeta diversity in IBD patients than in their healthy co-twins.

About this clonotype itself: What it binds is unknown.

cDNA for each sample came from eight separate reactions. TCRdb re-called the 5' RACE reads and catalogs CDR3 proteins one per entry, DNA excluded. The listing contains 310,000 or so distinct CDR3 sequences. The germline V gene has CDR1 KGHDR and CDR2 SFDVKD. The CDR3 spans 16 residues. This TCR derives from a human donor with ulcerative colitis or Crohn's disease, or a healthy co-twin of an affected twin (not recorded which). Sample: blood. This chain uses TRBV24-1 with TRBJ2-1; TCRdb indicates TRBD1, and absent DNA this call remains unverified. The CDR3 protein is CATSDAGTGGVEEQFF.